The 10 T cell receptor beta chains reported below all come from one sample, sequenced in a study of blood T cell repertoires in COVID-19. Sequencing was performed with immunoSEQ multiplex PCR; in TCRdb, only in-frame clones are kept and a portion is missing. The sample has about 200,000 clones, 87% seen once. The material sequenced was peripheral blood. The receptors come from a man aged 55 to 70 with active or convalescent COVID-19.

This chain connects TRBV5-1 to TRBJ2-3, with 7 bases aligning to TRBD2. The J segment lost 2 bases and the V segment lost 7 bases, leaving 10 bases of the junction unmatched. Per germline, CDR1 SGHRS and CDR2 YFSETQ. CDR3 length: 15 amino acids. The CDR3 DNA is TGCGCCAGCTCCCTGGGAGGGGCCGACACAGATACGCAGTATTTT. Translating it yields CASSLGGADTDTQYF.

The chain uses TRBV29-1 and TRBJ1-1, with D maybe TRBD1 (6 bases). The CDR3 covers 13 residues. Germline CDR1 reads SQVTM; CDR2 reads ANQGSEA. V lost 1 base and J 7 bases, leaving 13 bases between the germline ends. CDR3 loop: CSVEGGHQYEAFF. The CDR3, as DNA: TGCAGCGTTGAAGGGGGGCACCAATATGAAGCTTTCTTT. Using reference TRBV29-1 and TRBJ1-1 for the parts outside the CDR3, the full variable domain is SAVISQKPSRDICQRGTSLTIQCQVDSQVTMMFWYRQQPGQSLTLIATANQGSEATYESGFVIDKFPISRPNLTFSTLTVSNMSPEDSSIYLCSVEGGHQYEAFFGQGTRLTVV.

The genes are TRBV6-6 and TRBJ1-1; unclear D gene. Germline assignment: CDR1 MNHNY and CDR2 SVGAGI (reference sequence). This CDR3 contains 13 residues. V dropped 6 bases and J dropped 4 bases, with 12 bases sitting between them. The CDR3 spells CASSQQAATEAFF. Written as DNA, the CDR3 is TGTGCCAGCAGCCAGCAGGCTGCCACTGAAGCTTTCTTT.

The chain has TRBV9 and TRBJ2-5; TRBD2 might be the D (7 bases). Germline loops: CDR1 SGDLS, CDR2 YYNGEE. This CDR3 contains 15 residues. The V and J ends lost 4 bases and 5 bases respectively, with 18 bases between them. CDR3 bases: TGTGCCAGCAGCCCGAGGAGGGGGGGCGGTGAGACCCAGTACTTC. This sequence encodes CASSPRRGGGETQYF.

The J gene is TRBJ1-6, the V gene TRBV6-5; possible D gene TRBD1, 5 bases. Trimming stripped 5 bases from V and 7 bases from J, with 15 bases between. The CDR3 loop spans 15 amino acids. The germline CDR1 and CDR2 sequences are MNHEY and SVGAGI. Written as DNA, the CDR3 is TGTGCCAGCAGTCCCAAGGGGTTCGGGAATTCACCCCTCCACTTT. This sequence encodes CASSPKGFGNSPLHF.

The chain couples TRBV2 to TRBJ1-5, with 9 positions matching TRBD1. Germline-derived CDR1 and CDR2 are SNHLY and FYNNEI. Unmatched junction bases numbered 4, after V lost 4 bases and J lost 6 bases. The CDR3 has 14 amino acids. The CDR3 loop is CASSAETGGQPQHF. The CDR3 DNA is TGTGCCAGCAGTGCCGAGACAGGGGGTCAGCCCCAGCATTTT.

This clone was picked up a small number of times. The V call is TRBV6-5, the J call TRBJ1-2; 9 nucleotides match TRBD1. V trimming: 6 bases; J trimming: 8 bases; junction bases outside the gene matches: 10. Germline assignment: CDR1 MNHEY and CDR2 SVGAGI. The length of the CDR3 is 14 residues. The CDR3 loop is CASSFTTGGHGYTF. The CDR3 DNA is TGTGCCAGCAGCTTTACGACAGGGGGTCACGGCTACACCTTC.

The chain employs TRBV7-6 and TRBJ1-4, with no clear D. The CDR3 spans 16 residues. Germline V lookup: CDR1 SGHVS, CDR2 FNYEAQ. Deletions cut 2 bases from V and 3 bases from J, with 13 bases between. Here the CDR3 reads CASSLSSSGANEKLFF. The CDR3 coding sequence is TGTGCCAGCAGCTTAAGCTCCTCCGGGGCTAATGAAAAACTGTTTTTT.

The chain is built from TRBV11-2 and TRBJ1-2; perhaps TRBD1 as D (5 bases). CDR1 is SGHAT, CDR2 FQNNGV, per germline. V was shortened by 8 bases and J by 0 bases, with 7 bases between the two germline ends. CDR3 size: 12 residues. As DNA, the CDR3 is TGTGCCAGCTCAGGGACTAACTATGGCTACACCTTC. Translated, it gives CASSGTNYGYTF.

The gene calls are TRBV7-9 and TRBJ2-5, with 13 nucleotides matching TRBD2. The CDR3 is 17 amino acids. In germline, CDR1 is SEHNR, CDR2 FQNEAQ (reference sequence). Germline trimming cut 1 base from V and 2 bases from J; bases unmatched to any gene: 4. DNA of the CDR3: TGTGCCAGCAGCTTAGTTGTGACTAGCGGGGGGCAAGAGACCCAGTACTTC. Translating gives CASSLVVTSGGQETQYF.